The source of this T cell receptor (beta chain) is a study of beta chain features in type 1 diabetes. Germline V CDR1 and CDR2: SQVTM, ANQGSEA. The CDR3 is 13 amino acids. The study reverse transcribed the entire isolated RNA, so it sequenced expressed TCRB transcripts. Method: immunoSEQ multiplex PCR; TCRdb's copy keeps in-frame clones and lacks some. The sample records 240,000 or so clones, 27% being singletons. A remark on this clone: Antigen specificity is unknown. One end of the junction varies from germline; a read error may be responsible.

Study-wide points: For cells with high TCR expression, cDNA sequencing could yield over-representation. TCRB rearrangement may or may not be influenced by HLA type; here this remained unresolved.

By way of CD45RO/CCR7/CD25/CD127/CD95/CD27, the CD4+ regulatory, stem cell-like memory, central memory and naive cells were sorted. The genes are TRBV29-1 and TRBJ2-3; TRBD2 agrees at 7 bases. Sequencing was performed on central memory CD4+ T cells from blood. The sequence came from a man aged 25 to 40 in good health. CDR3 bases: TGCAGCGGTGAAGGGGCGGGGGCAGATACGCAGTATTTT. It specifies CSGEGAGADTQYF.